The 11 T cell receptor beta chains given below trace back to one sample, sequenced in a study of read filtering for tumor transcriptome and immune sequencing. From roughly 400 ng of RNA, a library with molecular barcoded alpha/delta and beta/gamma adaptors was made. TCRdb used MiXCR to reprocess the reads, holding one entry per CDR3 protein. Of roughly 41,000 distinct CDR3 sequences in the sample, roughly 13% were seen once. Sequencing was performed on a population of CD138-negative cells sorted from bone marrow. These receptors all come from a donor aged 40 or over with multiple myeloma.

Many counts were recorded for this clonotype. The chain links TRBV21-1 to TRBJ2-7; the table gives TRBD1 as D, unverified against the DNA. TRBV21-1 is flagged as a pseudogene. The CDR3 runs 14 residues. In DNA form, the CDR3 reads TGTGCCAGCCGCAACCGGGGTTACAGGAACGGGCAGTACTTC. Its protein is CASRNRGYRNGQYF.

This clonotype came up many times. V is TRBV2 and J is TRBJ1-6; D is perhaps TRBD1 (5 bases). Trimming took off 4 bases at V and 7 bases at J, with 11 bases between the two ends. CDR3 length equals 14 residues. Germline V gene lookup returns CDR1 SNHLY and CDR2 FYNNEI. CDR3 sequence: CASSGGRENSPLHF. CDR3 bases: TGTGCCAGCAGTGGAGGCAGGGAAAATTCACCCCTCCACTTT.

This clonotype was detected many times. In DNA form, the CDR3 reads TGTGCCAGCAGCGTAGCGCTAGCGGGAAACAATGAGCAGTTCTTC. It is translated as CASSVALAGNNEQFF. The chain uses TRBV9 and TRBJ2-1; TRBD2 aligns across 9 bases. Looked up from germline, CDR1 is SGDLS and CDR2 is YYNGEE. Trimming took 0 bases from V and 5 from J; bases not matched to a gene: 3. The CDR3 runs 15 residues.

This clonotype was counted between two and nine times. This could be a read error, since a much larger clone is one nucleotide away. The chain is built from TRBV19 and TRBJ2-5; 7 bases are shared with TRBD1. V was clipped by 1 base and J by 5 bases; unmatched bases: 4. The CDR3 covers 14 residues. Germline lookup yields CDR1 LNHDA and CDR2 SQIVND (reference sequence). CDR3 nucleotides: TGTGCCAGTAGTATAGGAGGACAGGTGGAGACCCAGTACTTC. Protein sequence: CASSIGGQVETQYF. The full variable domain, in which reference TRBV19 and TRBJ2-5 provide the parts outside the CDR3, is DGGITQSPKYLFRKEGQNVTLSCEQNLNHDAMYWYRQDPGQGLRLIYYSQIVNDFQKGDIAEGYSVSREKKESFPLTVTSAQKNPTAFYLCASSIGGQVETQYFGPGTRLLVL.

This clonotype was recorded at least ten times. Relative to the germline gene, one junction end is altered; a read error may explain this. This sequence joins TRBV20-1 and TRBJ1-2, with TRBD1 as a possible D gene (6 bases). CDR1 is DFQATT, CDR2 SNEGSKA, per germline (reference sequence). This CDR3 region has 11 residues. The CDR3 bases are TGCAGTGCAAGAGGGGGCTATGGCTACACCTTC. Encoded protein: CSARGGYGYTF.

This clonotype was seen ten or more times. The chain carries TRBV19 and TRBJ1-5; the D is unclear. The CDR3 consists of 15 residues. Germline lookup yields CDR1 LNHDA and CDR2 SQIVND (reference sequence). V was clipped by 2 bases and J by 0 bases, with 8 bases between them. The CDR3 region is CASSISVGSNQPQHF. In DNA form, the CDR3 reads TGTGCCAGTAGTATATCCGTGGGTAGCAATCAGCCCCAGCATTTT.

The table lists this clonotype with many counts. This chain uses TRBV7-2 with TRBJ1-1; D unresolved. V was pared by 6 bases and J by 4 bases, with 18 bases between. CDR3 length: 15 amino acids. Germline V CDR1 and CDR2: SGHTA, FQGNSA. The CDR3 DNA sequence: TGTGCCAGCAGTCTACCCCCCACTTGGAGCACTGAAGCTTTCTTT. This encodes CASSLPPTWSTEAFF.

This clonotype has only a few counts. V gene TRBV7-2 combines with J gene TRBJ1-1; D is undetermined. Trimming left V 3 bases short and J 5 bases short, with 4 bases between. The CDR3 spans 11 residues. Germline CDR1 and CDR2: SGHTA and FQGNSA. The CDR3 region has the DNA TGTGCCAGCAGCTTGAGGACTGAAGCTTTCTTT. This sequence encodes CASSLRTEAFF.

The table lists this clonotype with many counts. The gene calls are TRBV28 and TRBJ2-6; 8 bases align to TRBD1. Trimming took 3 bases from V and 2 from J; bases not matched to a gene: 3. Germline-derived CDR1 and CDR2 are MDHEN and SYDVKM. This CDR3 is 16 amino acids long. The CDR3 protein is CASSLATGAGANVLTF. In DNA form, the CDR3 reads TGTGCCAGCAGTTTGGCGACAGGGGCTGGGGCCAACGTCCTGACTTTC.

This clonotype was detected ten times or more. The rearrangement joins TRBV20-1 to TRBJ1-5, with D possibly matching TRBD1 (6 bases). The CDR3 extends over 14 amino acids. The germline V gene has CDR1 DFQATT and CDR2 SNEGSKA (reference sequence). Trimming stripped 5 bases from V and 7 bases from J, with 18 bases between. The DNA for the CDR3 is TGCAGTGCTGTAGAAATCAGGGGAGGGCAGCCCCAGCATTTT. Its protein is CSAVEIRGGQPQHF.

This clonotype was found a few times. The junction does not match germline at one end; this may be a read error. The gene calls are TRBV27 and TRBJ2-3; D may be TRBD1 (6 bases). The length of the CDR3 is 17 residues. CDR1 MNHEY and CDR2 SMNVEV come from the germline V gene (reference sequence). For the CDR3, the DNA is TGTGCCGGCAGTTTAAGGGCCCCAGGGGCCAACACAGATACGCAGTATTTT. It yields the protein CAGSLRAPGANTDTQYF.